This TCR beta chain emerged from a study of shared clonotypes between healthy human individuals. Everyone who donated was a Caucasian adult who lived in Nashville, Tennessee. Sequenced by immunoSEQ multiplex PCR; TCRdb stores in-frame clones only, minus some. The table has some 1.5 million clones, around 95% seen once. This CDR3 comprises 16 residues. With 0 bases removed from V and 0 bases from J, the gap between germline ends came to 13 bases. Looked up from germline, CDR1 is SGHRS and CDR2 is YFSETQ. The clonotype was recovered from a man aged 25-45 years in good health. The material sequenced was naive CD4+ T cells sorted from blood. Subset of the sample: CD45RA+ positively selected. The rearrangement joins TRBV5-1 to TRBJ2-7; possibly TRBD1 for D (7 bases). CDR3 in DNA: TGCGCCAGCAGCTTGGGGCAGGGGGGCAGCTCCTACGAGCAGTACTTC. It is translated as CASSLGQGGSSYEQYF.